This entry is about one T cell receptor (beta chain). Using immunoSEQ multiplex PCR, the repertoire was profiled, and TCRdb retains in-frame clones only, with some absent. Of 15,000 or so clones listed, about nine tenths are singletons. This CDR3 comprises 13 residues. Trimming pared 6 bases from V and 5 bases from J, leaving 14 bases between. Germline V CDR1 and CDR2: WNHNN, SYGVQD (reference sequence). The sample originates from a study of PD-1 blockade in classical Hodgkin lymphoma. Time point meaning: cycle 4 day 1 (C4D1), after less than seven weeks of nivolumab. After autologous stem cell transplantation all patients relapsed, and prior brentuximab vedotin exposure differed between cohorts. Researchers pulled CD8+ T cells out of thawed PBMCs using magnetic negative selection.

The sequencing here drew on CD8+ T cells from blood, taken before the fourth cycle of nivolumab. This sequence originates from a human donor with classical Hodgkin lymphoma. The chain uses TRBV10-1 and TRBJ2-7; TRBD2 is a possible D gene (7 bases). The DNA for the CDR3 is TGCGCCAGCAGAGGGGGGGGGACCCACGAGCAGTACTTC. Translation: CASRGGGTHEQYF.